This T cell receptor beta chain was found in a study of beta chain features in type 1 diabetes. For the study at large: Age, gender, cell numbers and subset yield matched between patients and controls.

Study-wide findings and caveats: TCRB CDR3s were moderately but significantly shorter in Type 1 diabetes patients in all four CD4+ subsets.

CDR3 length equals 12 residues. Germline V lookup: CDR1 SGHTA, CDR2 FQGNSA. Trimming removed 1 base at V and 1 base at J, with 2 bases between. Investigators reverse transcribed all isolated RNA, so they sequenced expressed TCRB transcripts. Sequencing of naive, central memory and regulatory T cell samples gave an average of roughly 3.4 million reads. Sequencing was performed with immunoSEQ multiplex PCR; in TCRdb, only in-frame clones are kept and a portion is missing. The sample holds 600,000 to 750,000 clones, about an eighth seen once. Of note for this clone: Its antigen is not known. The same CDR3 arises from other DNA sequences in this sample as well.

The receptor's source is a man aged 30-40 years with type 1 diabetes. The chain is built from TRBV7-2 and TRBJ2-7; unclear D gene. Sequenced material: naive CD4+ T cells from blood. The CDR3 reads CASSLESYEQYF. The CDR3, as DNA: TGTGCCAGCAGCTTAGAGTCCTACGAGCAGTACTTC.